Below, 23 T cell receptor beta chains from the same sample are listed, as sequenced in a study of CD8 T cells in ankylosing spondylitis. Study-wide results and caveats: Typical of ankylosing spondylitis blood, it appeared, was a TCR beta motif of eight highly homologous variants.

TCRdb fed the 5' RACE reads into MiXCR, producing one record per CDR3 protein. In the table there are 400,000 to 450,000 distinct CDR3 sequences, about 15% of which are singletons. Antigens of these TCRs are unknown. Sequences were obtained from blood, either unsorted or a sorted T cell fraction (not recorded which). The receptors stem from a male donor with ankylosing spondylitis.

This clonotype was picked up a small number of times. The CDR3: CASSQDWRRAYNEQFF. CDR3 nucleotide sequence: TGTGCCAGCAGCCAAGATTGGAGGAGGGCCTACAATGAGCAGTTCTTC. J is TRBJ2-1 and V is TRBV4-2; tentatively, D is TRBD2 (6 bases). Germline V gene data show CDR1 as LGHNA and CDR2 as YNFKEQ. CDR3 length equals 16 residues. V was clipped by 0 bases and J by 2 bases, with 11 bases between them.

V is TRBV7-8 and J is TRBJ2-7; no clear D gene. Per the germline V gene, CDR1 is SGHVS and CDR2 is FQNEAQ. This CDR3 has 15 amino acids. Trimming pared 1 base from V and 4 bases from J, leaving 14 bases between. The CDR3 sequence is CASSLEGGAPYEQYF. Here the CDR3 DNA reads TGTGCCAGCAGCTTAGAGGGTGGAGCCCCATACGAGCAGTACTTC.

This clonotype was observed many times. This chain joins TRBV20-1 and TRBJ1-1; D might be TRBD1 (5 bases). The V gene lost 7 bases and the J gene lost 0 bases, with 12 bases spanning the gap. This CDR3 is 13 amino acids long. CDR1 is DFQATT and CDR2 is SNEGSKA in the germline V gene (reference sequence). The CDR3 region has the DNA TGCAGTGGGGCGAGGGGAATGAACACTGAAGCTTTCTTT. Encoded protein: CSGARGMNTEAFF.

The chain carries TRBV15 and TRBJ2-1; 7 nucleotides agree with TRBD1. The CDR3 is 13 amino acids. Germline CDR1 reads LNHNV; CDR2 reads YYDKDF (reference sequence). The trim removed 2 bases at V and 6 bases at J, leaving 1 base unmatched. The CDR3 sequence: CATSRWDSNEQFF. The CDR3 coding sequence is TGTGCCACCAGCAGATGGGACAGCAATGAGCAGTTCTTC.

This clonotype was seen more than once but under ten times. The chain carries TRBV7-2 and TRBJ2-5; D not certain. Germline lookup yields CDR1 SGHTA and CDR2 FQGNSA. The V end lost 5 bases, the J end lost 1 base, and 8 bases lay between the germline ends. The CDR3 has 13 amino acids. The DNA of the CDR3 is TGTGCCAGCAGCCAGAGGTTCCAAGAGACCCAGTACTTC. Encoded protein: CASSQRFQETQYF. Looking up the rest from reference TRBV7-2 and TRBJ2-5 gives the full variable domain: GAGVSQSPSNKVTEKGKDVELRCDPISGHTALYWYRQSLGQGLEFLIYFQGNSAPDKSGLPSDRFSAERTGGSVSTLTIQRTQQEDSAVYLCASSQRFQETQYFGPGTRLLVL.

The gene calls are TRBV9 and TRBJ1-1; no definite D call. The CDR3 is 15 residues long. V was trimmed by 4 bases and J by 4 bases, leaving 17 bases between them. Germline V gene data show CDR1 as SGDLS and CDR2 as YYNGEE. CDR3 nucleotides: TGTGCCAGCAGCCCCGACCGATTCAGGAGCACTGAAGCTTTCTTT. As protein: CASSPDRFRSTEAFF. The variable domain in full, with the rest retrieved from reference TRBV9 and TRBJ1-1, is DSGVTQTPKHLITATGQRVTLRCSPRSGDLSVYWYQQSLDQGLQFLIQYYNGEERAKGNILERFSAQQFPDLHSELNLSSLELGDSALYFCASSPDRFRSTEAFFGQGTRLTVV.

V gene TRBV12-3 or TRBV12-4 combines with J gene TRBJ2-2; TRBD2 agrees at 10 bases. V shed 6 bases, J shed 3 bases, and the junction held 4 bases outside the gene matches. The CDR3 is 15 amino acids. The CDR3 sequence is CASSSGTSDTGELFF. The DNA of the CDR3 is TGTGCCAGCAGCTCCGGGACTAGCGACACCGGGGAGCTGTTTTTT.

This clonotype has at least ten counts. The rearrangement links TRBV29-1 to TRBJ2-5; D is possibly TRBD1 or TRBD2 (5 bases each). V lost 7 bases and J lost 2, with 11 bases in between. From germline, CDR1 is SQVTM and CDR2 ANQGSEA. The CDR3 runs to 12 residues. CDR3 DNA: TGCAGCGGGGACCCGGGTCAAGAGACCCAGTACTTC. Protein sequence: CSGDPGQETQYF.

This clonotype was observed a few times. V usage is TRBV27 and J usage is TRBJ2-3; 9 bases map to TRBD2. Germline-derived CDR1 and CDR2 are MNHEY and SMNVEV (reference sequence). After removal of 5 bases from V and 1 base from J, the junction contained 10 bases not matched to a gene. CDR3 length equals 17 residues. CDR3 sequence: CASSPRPSGDRTDTQYF. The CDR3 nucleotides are TGTGCCAGCAGTCCCCGCCCTAGCGGGGACCGCACAGATACGCAGTATTTT.

The CDR3 nucleotides are TGTGCCAGCAGCGTAGGGAGAGGGAGGACTGAAGCTTTCTTT. It translates to CASSVGRGRTEAFF. This chain links TRBV9 with TRBJ1-1; D is unclear. V dropped 0 bases and J dropped 5 bases, with 11 bases sitting between them. The CDR3 runs 14 residues. CDR1 and CDR2 (germline): SGDLS, YYNGEE.

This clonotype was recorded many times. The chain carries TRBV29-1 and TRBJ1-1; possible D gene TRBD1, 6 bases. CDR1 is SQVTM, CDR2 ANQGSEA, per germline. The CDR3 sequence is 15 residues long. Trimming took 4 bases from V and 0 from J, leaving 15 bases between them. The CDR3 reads CSVVGGANMNTEAFF. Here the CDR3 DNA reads TGCAGCGTTGTGGGGGGCGCGAACATGAACACTGAAGCTTTCTTT.

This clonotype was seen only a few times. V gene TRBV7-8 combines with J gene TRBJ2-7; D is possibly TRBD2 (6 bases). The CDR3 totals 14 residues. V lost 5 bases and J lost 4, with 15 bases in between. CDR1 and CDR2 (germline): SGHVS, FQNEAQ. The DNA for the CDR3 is TGTGCCAGCAGCCCAGTGGAGGGGACGTACGAGCAGTACTTC. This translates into CASSPVEGTYEQYF.

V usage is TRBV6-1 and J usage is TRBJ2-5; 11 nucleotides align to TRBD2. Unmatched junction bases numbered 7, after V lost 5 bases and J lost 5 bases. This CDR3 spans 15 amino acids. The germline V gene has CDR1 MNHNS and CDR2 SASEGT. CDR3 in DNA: TGTGCCAGCAGTCGACTAGCGGGGCTGGGGGAGACCCAGTACTTC. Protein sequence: CASSRLAGLGETQYF.

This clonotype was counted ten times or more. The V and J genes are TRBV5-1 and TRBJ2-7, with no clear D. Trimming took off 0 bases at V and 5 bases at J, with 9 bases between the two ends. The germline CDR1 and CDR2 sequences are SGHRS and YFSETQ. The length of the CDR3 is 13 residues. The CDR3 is CASSLDVDHEQYF. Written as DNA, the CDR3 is TGCGCCAGCAGCTTGGATGTTGACCACGAGCAGTACTTC. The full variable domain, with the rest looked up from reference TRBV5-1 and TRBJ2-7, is KAGVTQTPRYLIKTRGQQVTLSCSPISGHRSVSWYQQTPGQGLQFLFEYFSETQRNKGNFPGRFSGRQFSNSRSEMNVSTLELGDSALYLCASSLDVDHEQYFGPGTRLTVT.

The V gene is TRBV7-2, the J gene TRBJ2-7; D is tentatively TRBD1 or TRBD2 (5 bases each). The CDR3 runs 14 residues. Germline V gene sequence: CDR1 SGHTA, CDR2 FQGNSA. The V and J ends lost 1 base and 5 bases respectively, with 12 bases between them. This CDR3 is CASSLGGFDDEQYF. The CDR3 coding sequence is TGTGCCAGCAGCTTAGGGGGGTTCGATGACGAGCAGTACTTC.

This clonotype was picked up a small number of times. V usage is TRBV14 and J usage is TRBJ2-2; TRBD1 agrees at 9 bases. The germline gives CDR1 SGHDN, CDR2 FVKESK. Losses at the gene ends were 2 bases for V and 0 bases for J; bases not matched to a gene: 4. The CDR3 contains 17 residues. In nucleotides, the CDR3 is TGTGCCAGCAGCCAACATTGGACAGGGGCGAACACCGGGGAGCTGTTTTTT. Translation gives CASSQHWTGANTGELFF.

CDR3 loop: CASSVGNGAKNIQYF. CDR3 coding DNA: TGTGCCAGCAGCGTAGGAAATGGGGCCAAAAACATTCAGTACTTC. The rearrangement links TRBV9 to TRBJ2-4, with D uncertain. V was cut by 0 bases and J by 1 base, with 8 bases left in between. Germline lookup yields CDR1 SGDLS and CDR2 YYNGEE. CDR3 size: 15 residues. The entire variable domain, with the rest obtained from reference TRBV9 and TRBJ2-4, is as follows: DSGVTQTPKHLITATGQRVTLRCSPRSGDLSVYWYQQSLDQGLQFLIQYYNGEERAKGNILERFSAQQFPDLHSELNLSSLELGDSALYFCASSVGNGAKNIQYFGAGTRLSVL.

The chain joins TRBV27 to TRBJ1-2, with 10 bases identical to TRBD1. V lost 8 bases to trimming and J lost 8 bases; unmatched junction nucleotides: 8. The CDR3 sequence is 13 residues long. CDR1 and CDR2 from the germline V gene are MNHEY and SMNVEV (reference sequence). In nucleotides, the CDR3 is TGTGCCAGCTCCCGACAGGGGGCGCAGGGCTACACCTTC. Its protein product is CASSRQGAQGYTF.

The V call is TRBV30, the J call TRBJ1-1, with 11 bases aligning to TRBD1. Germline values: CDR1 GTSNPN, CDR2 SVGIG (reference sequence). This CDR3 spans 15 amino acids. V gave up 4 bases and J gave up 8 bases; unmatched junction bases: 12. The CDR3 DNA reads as TGTGCCTGGACCCGGACAGGGGGCGGACGGGCCGAAGCTTTCTTT. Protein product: CAWTRTGGGRAEAFF.

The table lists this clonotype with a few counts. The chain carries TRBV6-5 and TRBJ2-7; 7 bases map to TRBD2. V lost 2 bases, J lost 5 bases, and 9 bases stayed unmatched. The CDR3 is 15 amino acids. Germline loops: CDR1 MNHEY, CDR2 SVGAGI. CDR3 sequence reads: CASSYVGGGGHEQYF. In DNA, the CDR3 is TGTGCCAGCAGTTACGTCGGTGGGGGAGGGCACGAGCAGTACTTC.

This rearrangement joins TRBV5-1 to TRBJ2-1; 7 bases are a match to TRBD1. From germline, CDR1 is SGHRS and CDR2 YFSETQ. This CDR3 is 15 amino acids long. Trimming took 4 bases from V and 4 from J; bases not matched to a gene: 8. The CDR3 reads CASSVQGTVYNEQFF. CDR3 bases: TGCGCCAGCAGCGTACAGGGGACCGTTTACAATGAGCAGTTCTTC.

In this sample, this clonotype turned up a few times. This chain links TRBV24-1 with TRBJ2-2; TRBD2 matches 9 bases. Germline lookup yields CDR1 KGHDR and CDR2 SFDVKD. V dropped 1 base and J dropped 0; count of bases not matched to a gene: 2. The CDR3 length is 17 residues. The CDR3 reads CATSDFGGGANTGELFF. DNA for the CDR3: TGTGCCACCAGTGATTTCGGCGGGGGGGCGAACACCGGGGAGCTGTTTTTT.

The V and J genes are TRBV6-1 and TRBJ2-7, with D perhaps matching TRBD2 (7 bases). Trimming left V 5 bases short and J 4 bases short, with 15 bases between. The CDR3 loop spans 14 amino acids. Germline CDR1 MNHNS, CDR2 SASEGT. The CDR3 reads CASSTLGGEYEQYF. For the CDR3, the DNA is TGTGCCAGCAGTACCCTAGGGGGGGAGTACGAGCAGTACTTC.